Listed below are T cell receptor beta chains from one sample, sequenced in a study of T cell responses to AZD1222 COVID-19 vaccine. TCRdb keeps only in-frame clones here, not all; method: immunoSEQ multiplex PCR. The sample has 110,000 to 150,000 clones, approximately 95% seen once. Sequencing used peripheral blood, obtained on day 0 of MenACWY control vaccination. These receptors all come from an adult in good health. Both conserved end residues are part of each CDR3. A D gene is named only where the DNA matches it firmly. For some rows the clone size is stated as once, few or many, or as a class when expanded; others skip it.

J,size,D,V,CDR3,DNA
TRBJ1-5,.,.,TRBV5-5,CASSLRGPSETGNQPQHF,TGTGCCAGCAGCTTGCGGGGGCCATCCGAGACGGGCAATCAGCCCCAGCATTTT
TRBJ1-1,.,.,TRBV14,CASSQGEVRPSRRAFF,TGTGCCAGCAGCCAAGGGGAGGTCAGACCATCTCGAAGAGCTTTCTTT
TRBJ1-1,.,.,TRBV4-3,CASSQDSTLQANTEAFF,TGCGCCAGCAGCCAAGATTCTACCCTGCAGGCGAACACTGAAGCTTTCTTT
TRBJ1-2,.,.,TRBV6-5,CASSSLESNYGYTF,TGTGCCAGCAGCTCTCTGGAGTCTAACTATGGCTACACCTTC
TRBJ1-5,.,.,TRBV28,CASSSYSNQPQHF,TGTGCCAGCAGTTCGTATAGCAATCAGCCCCAGCATTTT
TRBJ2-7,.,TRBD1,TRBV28,CASRVVSGGAYEQYF,TGTGCCAGCAGAGTAGTTTCAGGGGGCGCGTACGAGCAGTACTTC
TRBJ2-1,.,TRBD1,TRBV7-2,CASSFGQGVYEQFF,TGTGCCAGCAGCTTCGGACAGGGGGTATATGAGCAGTTCTTC
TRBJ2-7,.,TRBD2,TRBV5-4,CASSSKREGPYEQYF,TGTGCCAGCAGCTCTAAGCGGGAGGGCCCCTACGAGCAGTACTTC
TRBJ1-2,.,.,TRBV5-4,CASSLVGRDGNYGYTF,TGTGCCAGCAGCTTGGTCGGCCGGGACGGTAACTATGGCTACACCTTC
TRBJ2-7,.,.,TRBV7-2,CASSPWGWVVGSNSYEQYF,TGTGCCAGCAGCCCGTGGGGTTGGGTAGTGGGTTCTAATTCCTACGAGCAGTACTTC
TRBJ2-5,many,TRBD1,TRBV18,CASSSLPLRQGIQETQYF,TGTGCCAGCTCATCCTTACCCCTTAGACAGGGGATTCAAGAGACCCAGTACTTC
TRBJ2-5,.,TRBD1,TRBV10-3,CAISEGQGGQETQYF,TGTGCCATCAGCGAAGGACAGGGGGGGCAAGAGACCCAGTACTTC
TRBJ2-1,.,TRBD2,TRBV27,CASSFVGGGLAGEVYEQFF,TGTGCCAGCAGTTTTGTCGGGGGGGGGCTAGCGGGAGAAGTGTATGAGCAGTTCTTC
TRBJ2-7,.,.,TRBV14,CASSQEPGVSYEQYF,TGTGCCAGCAGCCAAGAACCGGGAGTCTCCTACGAGCAGTACTTC
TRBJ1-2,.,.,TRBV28,CASSAPWGDGYTF,TGTGCCAGCAGTGCCCCCTGGGGAGATGGCTACACCTTC
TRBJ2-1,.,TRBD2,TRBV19,CASSSPGGTRGNEQFF,TGTGCCAGTAGTTCCCCCGGCGGGACTAGAGGGAATGAGCAGTTCTTC
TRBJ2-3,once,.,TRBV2,CASARSGPDTQYF,TGTGCCAGCGCCCGCAGCGGCCCAGATACGCAGTATTTT
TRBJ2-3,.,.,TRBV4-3,CASSQEGTDTQYF,TGCGCCAGCAGCCAAGAAGGGACAGATACGCAGTATTTT